The next 26 T cell receptor beta chains were all read from a single sample in a study of cytomegalovirus exposure and HLA in healthy donors. PCR involved 60 Vbeta and 13 Jbeta primers. Method: immunoSEQ multiplex PCR; TCRdb's copy keeps in-frame clones and lacks some. This sample carries some 150,000 clones, roughly 80% of them seen once, and the ten largest clones take 6% to 9%. Sequenced input: PBMCs. The source is a woman younger than 45 in good health and CMV-seropositive.

V usage is TRBV10-3 and J usage is TRBJ1-1; 10 bases are a match to TRBD1. Trimming removed 2 bases from V and 5 bases from J; junction bases left unmatched: 8. CDR1 and CDR2 (germline): ENHRY, SYGVKD. The CDR3 covers 16 residues. The CDR3 sequence is CAISEGDRGAGTEAFF. The CDR3 DNA sequence: TGTGCCATCAGTGAGGGGGACAGGGGAGCGGGGACTGAAGCTTTCTTT.

This chain joins TRBV7-9 and TRBJ2-7, with TRBD1 identical over 9 bases. V shed 5 bases and J 6 bases; nucleotides not matched to a gene: 8. There are 14 residues in the CDR3. Germline lookup yields CDR1 SEHNR and CDR2 FQNEAQ (reference sequence). CDR3 sequence (DNA): TGTGCCAGCAGCGCCGGGACAGGGTATCCCGAGCAGTACTTC. Translation gives CASSAGTGYPEQYF. The whole variable domain, filled in from reference TRBV7-9 and TRBJ2-7, reads DTGVSQNPRHKITKRGQNVTFRCDPISEHNRLYWYRQTLGQGPEFLTYFQNEAQLEKSRLLSDRFSAERPKGSFSTLEIQRTEQGDSAMYLCASSAGTGYPEQYFGPGTRLTVT.

CDR3 sequence (DNA): TGTGCCAGCTCAATCTGGTCGGGGTCCGAGCAGTACTTC. Protein: CASSIWSGSEQYF. This sequence joins TRBV18 and TRBJ2-7; a weak D match, TRBD2 (5 bases). Germline CDR1 reads KGHSH; CDR2 reads LQKENI. There are 13 residues in the CDR3. V was cut by 5 bases and J by 6 bases, with 14 bases left in between.

The chain combines TRBV6-1 with TRBJ1-2, with TRBD1 identical over 7 bases. There are 13 residues in the CDR3. Germline CDR1 MNHNS, CDR2 SASEGT. V trimming: 2 bases; J trimming: 6 bases; junction bases outside the gene matches: 3. CDR3 in DNA: TGTGCCAGCAGTGAACGAGGGACAGATGGCTACACCTTC. Encoded protein: CASSERGTDGYTF.

The chain recombines TRBV15 with TRBJ2-7; 9 nucleotides line up with TRBD1. With 0 bases clipped from V and 2 bases from J, the junction kept 5 bases outside the gene matches. CDR1 and CDR2 from the germline V gene are LNHNV and YYDKDF (reference sequence). The length of the CDR3 is 16 residues. CDR3 nucleotide sequence: TGTGCCACCAGCAGAGAAGGGGGGACAGGGACCTACGAGCAGTACTTC. Translation: CATSREGGTGTYEQYF.

This clone is a singleton in its sample. Distinct nucleotide sequences in the sample also encode this CDR3. V is TRBV11-2 and J is TRBJ2-5; D may be TRBD2 (5 bases). Trimming removed 0 bases at V and 1 base at J, with 9 bases between. CDR3 length: 15 residues. Germline V CDR1 and CDR2: SGHAT, FQNNGV. The CDR3 nucleotides are TGTGCCAGCAGCTTAGATGCCGGAGGCCAAGAGACCCAGTACTTC. Its translation: CASSLDAGGQETQYF.

The V gene is TRBV19, the J gene TRBJ2-5; 8 bases are shared with TRBD2. Germline CDR1 and CDR2: LNHDA and SQIVND (reference sequence). The CDR3 totals 16 residues. After removal of 3 bases from V and 3 bases from J, the junction contained 9 bases not matched to a gene. The CDR3 sequence is CASSMFPAGGKETQYF. The CDR3 coding sequence is TGTGCCAGTAGTATGTTCCCCGCGGGGGGTAAAGAGACCCAGTACTTC.

This clone occurred a few times. The CDR3 DNA reads TGCGCCAGCAGCCCAGGGGACAGGGATGAAAAACTGTTTTTT. Encoded protein: CASSPGDRDEKLFF. The chain has TRBV5-1 and TRBJ1-4; 9 nucleotides agree with TRBD1. Unmatched junction bases numbered 4, after V lost 4 bases and J lost 6 bases. The CDR3 length is 14 residues. Germline V CDR1 and CDR2: SGHRS, YFSETQ.

V is TRBV6-1 and J is TRBJ2-1; TRBD1 agrees at 9 bases. V lost 2 bases, J lost 5 bases, and 13 bases stayed unmatched. The CDR3 loop spans 18 amino acids. Germline CDR1 reads MNHNS; CDR2 reads SASEGT. Here the CDR3 DNA reads TGTGCCAGCAGTGAATGGGGCTCCGGGACAGGGTCAAACAATGAGCAGTTCTTC. Translating it yields CASSEWGSGTGSNNEQFF.

The chain uses TRBV29-1 and TRBJ2-5; 8 nucleotides agree with TRBD2. Trimming took 0 bases from V and 3 from J; bases not matched to a gene: 3. The length of the CDR3 is 14 residues. Germline V gene lookup returns CDR1 SQVTM and CDR2 ANQGSEA. The CDR3 reads CSVEDRGGEETQYF. The DNA for the CDR3 is TGCAGCGTTGAAGATCGGGGGGGGGAAGAGACCCAGTACTTC.

The rearrangement uses TRBV7-9 and TRBJ2-3; 8 nucleotides align to TRBD2. This CDR3 is built from 15 residues. Per the germline V gene, CDR1 is SEHNR and CDR2 is FQNEAQ (reference sequence). V shed 5 bases, J shed 5 bases, and the junction held 9 bases outside the gene matches. DNA for the CDR3: TGTGCCAGCAGCACCCGGGCGGGGGGCCAAGATACGCAGTATTTT. This sequence encodes CASSTRAGGQDTQYF.

The CDR3 DNA sequence: TGTGCCAGCGGACAGTTTAACTATGGCTACACCTTC. This translates into CASGQFNYGYTF. This chain uses TRBV6-1 with TRBJ1-2, with D possibly matching TRBD1 (6 bases). The CDR3 spans 12 residues. Germline loops: CDR1 MNHNS, CDR2 SASEGT. Trimming removed 8 bases from V and 1 base from J, with 8 bases in between.

The gene calls are TRBV9 and TRBJ2-1, with 9 bases identical to TRBD2. This CDR3 spans 16 amino acids. The germline V gene has CDR1 SGDLS and CDR2 YYNGEE. V dropped 3 bases and J dropped 0; count of bases not matched to a gene: 4. The CDR3 coding sequence is TGTGCCAGCAGCGCGCTAGCGGGGAACTCCTACAATGAGCAGTTCTTC. It codes for CASSALAGNSYNEQFF.

Worth noting for this clone: One end of the junction fails to match germline, which may point to a read error. This chain joins TRBV7-9 and TRBJ2-7; D is perhaps TRBD1 (6 bases). This CDR3 is built from 16 residues. Germline V gene data show CDR1 as SEHNR and CDR2 as FQNEAQ (reference sequence). This CDR3 is CSSSLDVRGWDPEQYF. The CDR3 DNA reads TGTTCCAGCAGCTTAGATGTCAGGGGATGGGACCCCGAGCAGTACTTC.

This clone was recorded a few times. V is TRBV18 and J is TRBJ2-3, with 9 nucleotides matching TRBD1. With V trimmed by 4 bases and J by 0 bases, 2 bases remained unmatched. The V gene's germline CDR1 is KGHSH and CDR2 LQKENI. The CDR3 contains 15 residues. The CDR3: CASSLDRGSTDTQYF. DNA of the CDR3: TGTGCCAGCTCACTGGACAGGGGCAGCACAGATACGCAGTATTTT. Filled out from reference TRBV18 and TRBJ2-3, the complete variable domain reads NAGVMQNPRHLVRRRGQEARLRCSPMKGHSHVYWYRQLPEEGLKFMVYLQKENIIDESGMPKERFSAEFPKEGPSILRIQQVVRGDSAAYFCASSLDRGSTDTQYFGPGTRLTVL.

This chain connects TRBV10-3 to TRBJ2-7; 10 positions agree with TRBD1. There are 13 residues in the CDR3. The V gene's germline CDR1 is ENHRY and CDR2 SYGVKD. After removal of 7 bases from V and 3 bases from J, the junction contained 3 bases not matched to a gene. The CDR3: CAITGTGVYEQYF. The CDR3 nucleotides read TGTGCCATCACTGGGACAGGGGTCTACGAGCAGTACTTC.

The gene calls are TRBV5-8 and TRBJ1-2; TRBD1 is a possible D gene (5 bases). The V end lost 4 bases, the J end lost 8 bases, and 21 bases lay between the germline ends. Germline V gene lookup returns CDR1 SGHTS and CDR2 YDEGEE. This CDR3 contains 15 residues. The CDR3 region is CASSDLRDYGSGYTF. The CDR3 coding sequence is TGTGCCAGCAGCGACTTGCGGGACTATGGGTCGGGCTACACCTTC.

About this clone itself: At one boundary the junction diverges from the germline segment, which might be a read error. The chain uses TRBV5-6 and TRBJ1-3; no clear D. CDR1 and CDR2 from the germline V gene are SGHDT and YYEEEE. The CDR3 has 13 residues. The CDR3 loop is CASTLAAGNTIYF. CDR3 in DNA: TGTGCCAGCACCTTGGCAGCTGGAAACACCATATATTTT.

This clone was seen a single time. The chain combines TRBV7-2 with TRBJ2-5; 9 nucleotides match TRBD2. CDR3 length: 15 amino acids. Germline V gene data show CDR1 as SGHTA and CDR2 as FQGNSA. V gave up 2 bases and J gave up 4 bases; unmatched junction bases: 5. CDR3 loop: CASSLQGLAGETQYF. CDR3 in DNA: TGTGCCAGCAGCTTACAGGGACTAGCCGGAGAGACCCAGTACTTC. Filled out from reference TRBV7-2 and TRBJ2-5, the complete variable domain reads GAGVSQSPSNKVTEKGKDVELRCDPISGHTALYWYRQSLGQGLEFLIYFQGNSAPDKSGLPSDRFSAERTGGSVSTLTIQRTQQEDSAVYLCASSLQGLAGETQYFGPGTRLLVL.

The rearrangement links TRBV19 to TRBJ1-6; perhaps TRBD1 as D (6 bases). There are 13 residues in the CDR3. V was pared by 4 bases and J by 9 bases, with 10 bases between. The germline CDR1 and CDR2 sequences are LNHDA and SQIVND (reference sequence). CDR3 sequence: CASSRQGTSPLHF. CDR3 bases: TGTGCCAGTAGTAGGCAGGGGACTTCACCCCTCCACTTT.

The chain has TRBV11-2 and TRBJ1-2, with D maybe TRBD1 (6 bases). V was cut by 3 bases and J by 3 bases, with 14 bases left in between. Germline CDR1 is SGHAT and CDR2 is FQNNGV. CDR3 length equals 15 residues. Here the CDR3 DNA reads TGTGCCAGCAGCTTTTTGTCAGGGGTGGACTATGGCTACACCTTC. As protein: CASSFLSGVDYGYTF.

This sequence joins TRBV11-3 and TRBJ2-1; no firm D call. CDR1 SGHNT and CDR2 YENEEA come from the germline V gene. The CDR3 is made up of 14 amino acids. Trimming removed 0 bases from V and 6 bases from J, with 9 bases in between. The CDR3 nucleotides are TGTGCCAGCAGCTTAGATTGGCAGTCCAATGAGCAGTTCTTC. Amino acid sequence: CASSLDWQSNEQFF.

V and J are TRBV5-1 and TRBJ1-2, with TRBD1 matching over 8 bases. Germline trimming cut 4 bases from V and 2 bases from J; bases unmatched to any gene: 7. CDR3 length: 15 residues. Germline V lookup: CDR1 SGHRS, CDR2 YFSETQ. The CDR3, as DNA: TGCGCCAGCAGCCCCGGACAGGGCCCAAACTATGGCTACACCTTC. It is translated as CASSPGQGPNYGYTF.

V and J are TRBV10-1 and TRBJ2-7; D possibly corresponds to TRBD1 (5 bases). There are 14 residues in the CDR3. From germline, CDR1 is WNHNN and CDR2 SYGVQD (reference sequence). The V gene lost 4 bases and the J gene lost 2 bases, with 12 bases spanning the gap. CDR3 residues: CASSGRVQTYEQYF. CDR3 DNA sequence: TGCGCCAGCAGTGGCAGGGTGCAAACCTACGAGCAGTACTTC.

This chain links TRBV11-2 with TRBJ2-7; D possibly corresponds to TRBD1 (5 bases). Germline V gene lookup returns CDR1 SGHAT and CDR2 FQNNGV. V was trimmed by 3 bases and J by 4 bases, leaving 13 bases between them. This CDR3 is built from 14 residues. The DNA for the CDR3 is TGTGCCAGCAGCTTCCACTCTGACAGATACGAGCAGTACTTC. As protein: CASSFHSDRYEQYF.

V and J are TRBV7-8 and TRBJ2-3; the D gene is possibly TRBD2 (6 bases). Trimming shortened V by 5 bases and J by 3 bases, and 21 bases separated the two germline ends. The CDR3 is 17 amino acids. Per germline, CDR1 SGHVS and CDR2 FQNEAQ. CDR3 in amino acids: CASSPRMVGGGTDTQYF. The CDR3 nucleotides read TGTGCCAGCAGCCCCAGGATGGTCGGGGGTGGAACAGATACGCAGTATTTT.